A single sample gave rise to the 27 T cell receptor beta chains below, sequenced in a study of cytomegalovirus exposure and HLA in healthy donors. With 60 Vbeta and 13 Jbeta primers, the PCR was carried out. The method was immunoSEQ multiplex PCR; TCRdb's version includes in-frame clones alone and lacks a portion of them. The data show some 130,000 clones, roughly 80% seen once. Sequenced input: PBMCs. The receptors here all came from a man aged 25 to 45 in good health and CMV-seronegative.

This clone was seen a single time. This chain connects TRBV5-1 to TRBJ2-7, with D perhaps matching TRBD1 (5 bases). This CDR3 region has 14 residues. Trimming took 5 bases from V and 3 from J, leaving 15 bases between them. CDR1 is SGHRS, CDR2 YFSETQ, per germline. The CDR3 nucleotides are TGCGCCAGCAGGGCAGGGATTGGGGACTACGAGCAGTACTTC. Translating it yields CASRAGIGDYEQYF.

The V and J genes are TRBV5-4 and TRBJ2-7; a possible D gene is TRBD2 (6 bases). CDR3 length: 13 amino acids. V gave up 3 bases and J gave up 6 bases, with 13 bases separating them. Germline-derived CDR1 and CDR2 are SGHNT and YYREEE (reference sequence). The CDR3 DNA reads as TGTGCCAGCAGCTGGGTAGGTAGCGGCGAGCAGTACTTC. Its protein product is CASSWVGSGEQYF. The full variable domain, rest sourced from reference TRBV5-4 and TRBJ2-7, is ETGVTQSPTHLIKTRGQQVTLRCSSQSGHNTVSWYQQALGQGPQFIFQYYREEENGRGNFPPRFSGLQFPNYSSELNVNALELDDSALYLCASSWVGSGEQYFGPGTRLTVT.

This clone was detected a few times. The CDR3 coding sequence is TGCGCCAGCAGCCGGGGGGACGGGGTGTACGAGCAGTACTTC. Its translation is CASSRGDGVYEQYF. The chain links TRBV5-1 to TRBJ2-7; 7 bases agree with TRBD2. CDR1 and CDR2 from the germline V gene are SGHRS and YFSETQ. V gave up 4 bases and J gave up 4 bases; unmatched junction bases: 8. The CDR3 sequence is 14 residues long.

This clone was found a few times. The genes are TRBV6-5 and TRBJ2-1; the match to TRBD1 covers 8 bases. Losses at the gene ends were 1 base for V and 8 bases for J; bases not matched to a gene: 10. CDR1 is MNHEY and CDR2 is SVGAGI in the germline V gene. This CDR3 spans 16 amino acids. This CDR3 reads CASSYFTGQGVHEQFF. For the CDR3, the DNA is TGTGCCAGCAGTTACTTTACTGGACAGGGCGTGCATGAGCAGTTCTTC.

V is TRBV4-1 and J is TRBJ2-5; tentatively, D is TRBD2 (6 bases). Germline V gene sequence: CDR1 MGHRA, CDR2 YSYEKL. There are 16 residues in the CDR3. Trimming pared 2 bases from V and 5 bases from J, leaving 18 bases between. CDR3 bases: TGCGCCAGCAGCCAATATATCCGGGGAGGTGGGGAGACCCAGTACTTC. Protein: CASSQYIRGGGETQYF.

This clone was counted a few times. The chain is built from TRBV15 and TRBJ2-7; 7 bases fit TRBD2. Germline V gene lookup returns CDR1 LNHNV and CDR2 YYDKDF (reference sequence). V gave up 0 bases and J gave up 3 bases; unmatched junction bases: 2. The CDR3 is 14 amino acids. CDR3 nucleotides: TGTGCCACCAGCAGAGACGGGGGGAACTACGAGCAGTACTTC. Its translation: CATSRDGGNYEQYF.

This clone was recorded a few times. CDR3 bases: TGTGCCAGCAGCTACAGGGGGCCGGTAGACTATGGCTACACCTTC. Protein product: CASSYRGPVDYGYTF. The genes are TRBV6-1 and TRBJ1-2, with 9 nucleotides matching TRBD1. This CDR3 is 15 amino acids long. V shed 6 bases, J shed 3 bases, and the junction held 8 bases outside the gene matches. CDR1 is MNHNS and CDR2 is SASEGT in the germline V gene.

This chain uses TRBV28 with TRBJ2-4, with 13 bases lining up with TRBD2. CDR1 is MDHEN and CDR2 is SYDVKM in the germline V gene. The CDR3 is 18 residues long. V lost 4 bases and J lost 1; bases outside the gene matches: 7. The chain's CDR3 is CASSSLTSGRAAKNIQYF. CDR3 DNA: TGTGCCAGCAGTTCCCTTACTAGCGGGAGGGCGGCCAAAAACATTCAGTACTTC.

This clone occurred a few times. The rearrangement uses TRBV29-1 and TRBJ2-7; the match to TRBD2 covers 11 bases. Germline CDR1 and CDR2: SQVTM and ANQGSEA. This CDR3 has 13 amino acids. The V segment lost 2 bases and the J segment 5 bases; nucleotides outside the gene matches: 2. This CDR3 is CSVESSGRNEQYF. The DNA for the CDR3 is TGCAGCGTTGAATCTAGCGGGAGGAACGAGCAGTACTTC.

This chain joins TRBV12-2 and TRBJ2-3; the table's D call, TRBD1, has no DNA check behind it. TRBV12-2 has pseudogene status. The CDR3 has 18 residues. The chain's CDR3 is CASRYKHLGHRLADTQYF. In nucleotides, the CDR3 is TGTGCAAGTCGCTACAAACATTTGGGACACAGATTGGCAGATACGCAGTATTTT.

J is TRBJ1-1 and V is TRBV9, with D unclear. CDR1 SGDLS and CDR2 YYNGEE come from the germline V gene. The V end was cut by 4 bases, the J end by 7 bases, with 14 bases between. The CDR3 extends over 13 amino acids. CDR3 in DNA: TGTGCCAGCAGCCCCCGAGGAAGAGGTGAAGCTTTCTTT. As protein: CASSPRGRGEAFF.

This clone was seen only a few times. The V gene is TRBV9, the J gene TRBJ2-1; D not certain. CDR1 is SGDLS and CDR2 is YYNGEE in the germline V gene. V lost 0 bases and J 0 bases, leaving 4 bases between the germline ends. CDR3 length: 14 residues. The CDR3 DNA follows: TGTGCCAGCAGCGTAGCGAGCTCCTACAATGAGCAGTTCTTC. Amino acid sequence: CASSVASSYNEQFF.

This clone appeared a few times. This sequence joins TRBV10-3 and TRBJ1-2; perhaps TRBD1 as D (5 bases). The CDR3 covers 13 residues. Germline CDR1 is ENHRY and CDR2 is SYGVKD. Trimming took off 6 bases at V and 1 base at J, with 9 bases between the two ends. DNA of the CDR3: TGTGCCATCAGCCCAGACAGTAACTATGGCTACACCTTC. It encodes CAISPDSNYGYTF.

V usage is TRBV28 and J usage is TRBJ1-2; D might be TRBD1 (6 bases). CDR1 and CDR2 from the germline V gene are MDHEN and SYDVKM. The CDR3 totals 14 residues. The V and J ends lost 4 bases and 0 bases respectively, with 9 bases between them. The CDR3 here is CASSSTGSNYGYTF. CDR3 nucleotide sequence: TGTGCCAGCAGTTCGACAGGATCTAACTATGGCTACACCTTC.

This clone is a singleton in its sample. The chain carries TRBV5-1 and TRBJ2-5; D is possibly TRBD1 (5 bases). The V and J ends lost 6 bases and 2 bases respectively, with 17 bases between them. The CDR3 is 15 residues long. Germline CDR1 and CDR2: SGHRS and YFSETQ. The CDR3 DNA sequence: TGCGCCAGCAACCCTGGGGCAGCCTTACAAGAGACCCAGTACTTC. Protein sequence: CASNPGAALQETQYF. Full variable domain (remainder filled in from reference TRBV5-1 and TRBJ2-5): KAGVTQTPRYLIKTRGQQVTLSCSPISGHRSVSWYQQTPGQGLQFLFEYFSETQRNKGNFPGRFSGRQFSNSRSEMNVSTLELGDSALYLCASNPGAALQETQYFGPGTRLLVL.

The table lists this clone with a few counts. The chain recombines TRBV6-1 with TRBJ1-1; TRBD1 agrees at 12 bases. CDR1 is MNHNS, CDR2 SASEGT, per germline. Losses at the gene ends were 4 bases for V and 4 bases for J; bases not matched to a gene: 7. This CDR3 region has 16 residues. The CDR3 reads CASSGWGQGAFTEAFF. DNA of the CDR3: TGTGCCAGCAGTGGGTGGGGACAGGGGGCTTTCACTGAAGCTTTCTTT.

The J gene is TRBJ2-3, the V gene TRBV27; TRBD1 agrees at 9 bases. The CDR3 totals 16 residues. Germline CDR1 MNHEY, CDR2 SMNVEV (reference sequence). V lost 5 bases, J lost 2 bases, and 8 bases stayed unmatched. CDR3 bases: TGTGCCAGCAGTGCACGGACAGGGGCGTCCACAGATACGCAGTATTTT. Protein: CASSARTGASTDTQYF.

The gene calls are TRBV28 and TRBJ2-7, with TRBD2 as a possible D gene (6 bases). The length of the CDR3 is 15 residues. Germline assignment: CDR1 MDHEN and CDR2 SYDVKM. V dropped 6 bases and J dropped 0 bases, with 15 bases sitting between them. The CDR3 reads CASRPPGLSSYEQYF. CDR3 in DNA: TGTGCCAGCAGACCCCCGGGACTCAGCTCCTACGAGCAGTACTTC.

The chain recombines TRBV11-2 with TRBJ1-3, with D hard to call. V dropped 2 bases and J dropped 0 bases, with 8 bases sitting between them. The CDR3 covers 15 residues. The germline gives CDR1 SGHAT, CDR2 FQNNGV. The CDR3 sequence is CASSLLSGSGNTIYF. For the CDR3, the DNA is TGTGCCAGCAGCTTATTATCGGGCTCTGGAAACACCATATATTTT.

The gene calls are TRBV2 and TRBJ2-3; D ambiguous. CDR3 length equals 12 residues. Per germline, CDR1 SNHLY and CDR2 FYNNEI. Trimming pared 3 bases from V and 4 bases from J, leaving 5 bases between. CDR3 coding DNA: TGTGCCAGCAGTGAGGAGTCAGATACGCAGTATTTT. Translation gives CASSEESDTQYF.

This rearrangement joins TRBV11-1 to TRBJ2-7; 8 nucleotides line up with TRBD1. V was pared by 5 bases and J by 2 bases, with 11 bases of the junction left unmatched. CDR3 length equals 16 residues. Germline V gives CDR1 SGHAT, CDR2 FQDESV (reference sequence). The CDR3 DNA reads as TGTGCCAGCAGCCCCTCGGACAGGGAGACCGCCTACGAGCAGTACTTC. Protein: CASSPSDRETAYEQYF.

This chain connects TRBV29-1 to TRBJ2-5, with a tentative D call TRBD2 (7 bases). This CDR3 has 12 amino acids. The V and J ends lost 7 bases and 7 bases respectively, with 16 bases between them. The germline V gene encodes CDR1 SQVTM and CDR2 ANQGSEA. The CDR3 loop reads CSAAGGHGTQYF. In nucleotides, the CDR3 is TGCAGCGCCGCCGGGGGGCACGGGACCCAGTACTTC.

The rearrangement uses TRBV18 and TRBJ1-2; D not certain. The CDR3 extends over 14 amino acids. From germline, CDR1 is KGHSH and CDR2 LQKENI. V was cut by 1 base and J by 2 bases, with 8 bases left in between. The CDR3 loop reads CASSPQGGNYGYTF. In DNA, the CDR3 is TGTGCCAGCTCACCACAGGGAGGGAACTATGGCTACACCTTC.

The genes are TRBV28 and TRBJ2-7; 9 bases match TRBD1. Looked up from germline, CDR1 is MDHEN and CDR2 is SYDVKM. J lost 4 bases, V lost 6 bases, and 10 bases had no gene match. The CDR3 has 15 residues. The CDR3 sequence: CASSPSGQGAYEQYF. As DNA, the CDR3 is TGTGCCAGCAGCCCTTCGGGACAGGGTGCATACGAGCAGTACTTC.

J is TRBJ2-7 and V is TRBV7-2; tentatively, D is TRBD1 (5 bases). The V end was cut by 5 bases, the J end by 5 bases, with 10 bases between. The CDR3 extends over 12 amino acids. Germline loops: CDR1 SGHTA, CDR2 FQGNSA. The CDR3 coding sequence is TGTGCCAGCAGCCAGTGGGGCCACGAGCAGTACTTC. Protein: CASSQWGHEQYF. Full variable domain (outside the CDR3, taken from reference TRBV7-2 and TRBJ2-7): GAGVSQSPSNKVTEKGKDVELRCDPISGHTALYWYRQSLGQGLEFLIYFQGNSAPDKSGLPSDRFSAERTGGSVSTLTIQRTQQEDSAVYLCASSQWGHEQYFGPGTRLTVT.

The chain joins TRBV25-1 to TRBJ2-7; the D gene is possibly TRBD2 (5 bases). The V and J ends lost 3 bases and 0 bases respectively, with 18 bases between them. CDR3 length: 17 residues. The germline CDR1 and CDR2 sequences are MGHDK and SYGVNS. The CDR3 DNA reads TGTGCCAGCAGTGATAGTCCGGGTAGCGAGGGCTCCTACGAGCAGTACTTC. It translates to CASSDSPGSEGSYEQYF.

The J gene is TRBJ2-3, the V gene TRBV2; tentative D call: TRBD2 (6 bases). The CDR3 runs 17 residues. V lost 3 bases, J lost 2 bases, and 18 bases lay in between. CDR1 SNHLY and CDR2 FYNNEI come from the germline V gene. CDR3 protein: CASSEGRWGGATDTQYF. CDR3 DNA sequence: TGTGCCAGCAGTGAGGGACGGTGGGGCGGGGCCACAGATACGCAGTATTTT.